Below are 20 T cell receptor beta chains sequenced from a single sample in a study of shared clonotypes between healthy human individuals. Clones were sequenced by immunoSEQ multiplex PCR, and TCRdb holds only the in-frame ones, with some missing. Of 2 million or so clones listed, approximately 95% are singletons. Sequencing was performed on naive CD4+ T cells sorted from blood. Specified subset: CD45RA+ positively selected. These receptors were taken from a man between 18 and 35 years old in good health.

The V gene is TRBV30, the J gene TRBJ2-5; no clear D. The J call may be in error: the DNA end matches TRBJ2-7 better. CDR3 length: 13 residues. Germline lookup yields CDR1 GTSNPN and CDR2 SVGIG (reference sequence). Here the CDR3 DNA reads TGTGCCTGGACGCACTTTCTCTCCTACGAGCAGTACTTC. It yields the protein CAWTHFLSYEQYF.

The gene calls are TRBV28 and TRBJ2-1, with TRBD2 identical over 11 bases. CDR3 length: 15 amino acids. V shed 4 bases, J shed 3 bases, and the junction held 2 bases outside the gene matches. In germline, CDR1 is MDHEN, CDR2 SYDVKM. This CDR3 reads CASSSTSGIYNEQFF. Here the CDR3 DNA reads TGTGCCAGCAGTTCGACTAGCGGGATCTACAATGAGCAGTTCTTC.

The chain links TRBV5-1 to TRBJ1-5; TRBD1 matches at 7 bases. The CDR3 is made up of 15 amino acids. CDR1 SGHRS and CDR2 YFSETQ come from the germline V gene. Unmatched junction bases numbered 4, after V lost 0 bases and J lost 4 bases. The CDR3 coding sequence is TGCGCCAGCAGCTTGGCCGGCAGGGGGAATCAGCCCCAGCATTTT. Protein product: CASSLAGRGNQPQHF.

The chain has TRBV7-9 and TRBJ1-6; D possibly corresponds to TRBD1 (6 bases). V was pared by 1 base and J by 6 bases, with 16 bases between. CDR1 is SEHNR and CDR2 is FQNEAQ in the germline V gene (reference sequence). The CDR3 spans 17 residues. The CDR3 DNA reads as TGTGCCAGCAGCTTAGGTCGGGGGGCGGACGGTAATTCACCCCTCCACTTT. Protein product: CASSLGRGADGNSPLHF.

The chain combines TRBV28 with TRBJ1-2, with 8 bases matching TRBD1. Germline V CDR1 and CDR2: MDHEN, SYDVKM. The ends lost 3 bases at V and 8 bases at J; junction bases unmatched: 11. The CDR3 extends over 15 amino acids. CDR3 nucleotides: TGTGCCAGCAGTTTGGGGACAGGAGGGGTGAGGGGCTACACCTTC. Amino acids: CASSLGTGGVRGYTF.

The V gene is TRBV11-2, the J gene TRBJ2-1; 7 bases map to TRBD2. V shed 5 bases and J 14 bases; nucleotides not matched to a gene: 12. Germline lookup yields CDR1 SGHAT and CDR2 FQNNGV. This CDR3 is built from 13 residues. This chain's CDR3 is CASSPGRSGGEFF. CDR3 sequence (DNA): TGTGCCAGCAGCCCCGGGAGGAGCGGAGGGGAGTTCTTC.

The chain uses TRBV5-1 and TRBJ1-2; unclear D gene. Germline V gene lookup returns CDR1 SGHRS and CDR2 YFSETQ. The CDR3 consists of 17 residues. Trimming took off 4 bases at V and 1 base at J, with 20 bases between the two ends. In DNA form, the CDR3 reads TGCGCCAGCAGCAGCCACGAAAGGGTCAGGCATAACTATGGCTACACCTTC. Amino acid sequence: CASSSHERVRHNYGYTF.

The genes are TRBV7-9 and TRBJ1-2, with TRBD1 matching over 9 bases. In germline, CDR1 is SEHNR, CDR2 FQNEAQ (reference sequence). Trimming took 5 bases from V and 3 from J; bases not matched to a gene: 4. This CDR3 comprises 14 residues. The CDR3 region is CASSRQGVDYGYTF. CDR3 DNA sequence: TGTGCCAGCAGCCGACAGGGGGTGGACTATGGCTACACCTTC.

The chain combines TRBV5-1 with TRBJ1-6, with D uncertain. Germline CDR1 is SGHRS and CDR2 is YFSETQ. Trimming left V 0 bases short and J 4 bases short, with 11 bases between. This CDR3 is 16 amino acids long. CDR3 sequence (DNA): TGCGCCAGCAGCTTGGAGCCTAACGGGTATAATTCACCCCTCCACTTT. Its translation: CASSLEPNGYNSPLHF.

This sequence joins TRBV19 and TRBJ1-2; weak D call: TRBD1 (6 bases). Germline V gene sequence: CDR1 LNHDA, CDR2 SQIVND (reference sequence). The CDR3 has 14 residues. V was clipped by 3 bases and J by 2 bases, with 10 bases between them. Here the CDR3 reads CASSITTGNYGYTF. The CDR3 bases are TGTGCCAGTAGTATCACGACAGGAAACTATGGCTACACCTTC.

This chain connects TRBV29-1 to TRBJ2-5; D gene uncertain. CDR3 length: 11 amino acids. In germline, CDR1 is SQVTM, CDR2 ANQGSEA. V shed 5 bases and J shed 0 bases, with 4 bases lying between them. In DNA form, the CDR3 reads TGCAGCGTTATGTACCAAGAGACCCAGTACTTC. Encoded protein: CSVMYQETQYF.

The chain employs TRBV4-1 and TRBJ2-2; no reliable D call. This CDR3 has 14 amino acids. CDR1 is MGHRA, CDR2 YSYEKL, per germline. Deletions cut 4 bases from V and 0 bases from J, with 6 bases between. CDR3 nucleotide sequence: TGCGCCAGCAGCCCCCGCGCGAACACCGGGGAGCTGTTTTTT. Its translation is CASSPRANTGELFF.

The V and J genes are TRBV6-5 and TRBJ2-3; D remains unclear. The CDR3 extends over 14 amino acids. Per germline, CDR1 MNHEY and CDR2 SVGAGI. Trimming removed 10 bases from V and 0 bases from J, with 14 bases in between. The CDR3 spells CATAKGWSTDTQYF. Written as DNA, the CDR3 is TGTGCCACCGCCAAGGGTTGGAGCACAGATACGCAGTATTTT.

This clone was recorded once. The chain has TRBV6-1 and TRBJ1-5; a possible D gene is TRBD1 (5 bases). Trimming took 0 bases from V and 9 from J, leaving 24 bases between them. The CDR3 consists of 18 residues. Germline V gene data show CDR1 as MNHNS and CDR2 as SASEGT. The CDR3 nucleotides are TGTGCCAGCAGTGAAGCGCGGGACCGGGGGACCTGGGCAACGCCCCAGCATTTT. Its translation is CASSEARDRGTWATPQHF.

The chain links TRBV5-1 to TRBJ2-5; the match to TRBD2 covers 9 bases. Trimming removed 3 bases from V and 2 bases from J; junction bases left unmatched: 8. Germline loops: CDR1 SGHRS, CDR2 YFSETQ. The CDR3 covers 16 residues. CDR3 sequence: CASSSFGTSPQETQYF. The DNA for the CDR3 is TGCGCCAGCAGCTCCTTCGGGACTAGCCCGCAAGAGACCCAGTACTTC. Complete variable domain (other parts from reference TRBV5-1 and TRBJ2-5): KAGVTQTPRYLIKTRGQQVTLSCSPISGHRSVSWYQQTPGQGLQFLFEYFSETQRNKGNFPGRFSGRQFSNSRSEMNVSTLELGDSALYLCASSSFGTSPQETQYFGPGTRLLVL.

This rearrangement joins TRBV4-3 to TRBJ1-2; tentative D call: TRBD1 (6 bases). The CDR3 loop spans 14 amino acids. From germline, CDR1 is LGHNA and CDR2 YSLEER. The V gene lost 4 bases and the J gene lost 0 bases, with 9 bases spanning the gap. CDR3 protein: CASSRDTSNYGYTF. DNA for the CDR3: TGCGCCAGCAGCCGGGACACATCTAACTATGGCTACACCTTC.

V is TRBV11-2 and J is TRBJ2-1; 8 bases match TRBD2. From germline, CDR1 is SGHAT and CDR2 FQNNGV. Trimming took 5 bases from V and 7 from J; bases not matched to a gene: 16. The CDR3 totals 17 residues. CDR3 coding DNA: TGTGCCAGCAGCGCACGGCGGGCAGCGGGAGAATCTAATGAGCAGTTCTTC. It translates to CASSARRAAGESNEQFF.

The chain couples TRBV27 to TRBJ2-1; D uncertain. Germline-derived CDR1 and CDR2 are MNHEY and SMNVEV (reference sequence). V lost 8 bases and J 9 bases, leaving 20 bases between the germline ends. The CDR3 length is 14 residues. Here the CDR3 reads CASAVWQVGGEQFF. The CDR3 DNA reads TGTGCCAGCGCTGTCTGGCAGGTTGGCGGTGAGCAGTTCTTC.

The chain combines TRBV29-1 with TRBJ2-5, with 12 bases fitting TRBD2. This CDR3 comprises 16 residues. The V segment lost 8 bases and the J segment 7 bases; nucleotides outside the gene matches: 17. Germline V gene lookup returns CDR1 SQVTM and CDR2 ANQGSEA. The DNA of the CDR3 is TGCAGCTCCGGGACTAGCGGGTCGACCTCGGGTGGGACCCAGTACTTC. Translating it yields CSSGTSGSTSGGTQYF. The full variable domain, its missing parts supplied by reference TRBV29-1 and TRBJ2-5, is SAVISQKPSRDICQRGTSLTIQCQVDSQVTMMFWYRQQPGQSLTLIATANQGSEATYESGFVIDKFPISRPNLTFSTLTVSNMSPEDSSIYLCSSGTSGSTSGGTQYFGPGTRLLVL.

This sequence joins TRBV6-4 and TRBJ1-1; 7 bases align to TRBD1. Germline values: CDR1 MRHNA, CDR2 SNTAGT. Trimming at V came to 6 bases and at J to 1 base, leaving 8 bases not matched to a gene. This CDR3 is built from 15 residues. The CDR3 region has the DNA TGTGCCAGCAGAGTACAGGGGCAGGGGAACACTGAAGCTTTCTTT. Residues: CASRVQGQGNTEAFF.